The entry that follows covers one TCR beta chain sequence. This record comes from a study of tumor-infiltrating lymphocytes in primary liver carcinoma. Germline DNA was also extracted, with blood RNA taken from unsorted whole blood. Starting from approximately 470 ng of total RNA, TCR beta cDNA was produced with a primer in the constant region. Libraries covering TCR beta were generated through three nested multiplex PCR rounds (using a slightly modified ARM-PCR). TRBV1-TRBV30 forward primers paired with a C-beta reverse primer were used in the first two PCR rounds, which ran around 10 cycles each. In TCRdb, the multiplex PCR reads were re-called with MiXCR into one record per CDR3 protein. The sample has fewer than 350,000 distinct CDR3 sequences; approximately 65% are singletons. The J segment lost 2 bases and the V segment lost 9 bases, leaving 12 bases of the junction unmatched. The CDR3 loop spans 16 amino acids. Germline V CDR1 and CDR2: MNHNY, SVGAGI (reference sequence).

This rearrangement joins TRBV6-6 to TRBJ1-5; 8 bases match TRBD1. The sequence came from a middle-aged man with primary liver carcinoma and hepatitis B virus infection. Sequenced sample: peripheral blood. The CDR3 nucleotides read TGTGCCAGTAGCCCTGGACAGGGCATAGGCAATCAGCCCCAGCATTTT. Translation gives CASSPGQGIGNQPQHF.